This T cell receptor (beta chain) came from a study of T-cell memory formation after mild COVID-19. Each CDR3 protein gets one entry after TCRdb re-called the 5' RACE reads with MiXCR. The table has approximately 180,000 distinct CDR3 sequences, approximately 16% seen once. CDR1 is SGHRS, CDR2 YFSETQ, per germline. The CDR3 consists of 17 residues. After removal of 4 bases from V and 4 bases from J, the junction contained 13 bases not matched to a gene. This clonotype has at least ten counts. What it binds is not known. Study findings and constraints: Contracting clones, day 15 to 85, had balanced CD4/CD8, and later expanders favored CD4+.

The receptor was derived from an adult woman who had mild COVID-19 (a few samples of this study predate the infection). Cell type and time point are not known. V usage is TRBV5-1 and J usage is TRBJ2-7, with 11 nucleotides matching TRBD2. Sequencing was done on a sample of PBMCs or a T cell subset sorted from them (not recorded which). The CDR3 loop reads CASSLVAGGPGTYEQYF. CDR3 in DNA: TGCGCCAGCAGCCTTGTAGCGGGAGGGCCGGGGACGTACGAGCAGTACTTC.